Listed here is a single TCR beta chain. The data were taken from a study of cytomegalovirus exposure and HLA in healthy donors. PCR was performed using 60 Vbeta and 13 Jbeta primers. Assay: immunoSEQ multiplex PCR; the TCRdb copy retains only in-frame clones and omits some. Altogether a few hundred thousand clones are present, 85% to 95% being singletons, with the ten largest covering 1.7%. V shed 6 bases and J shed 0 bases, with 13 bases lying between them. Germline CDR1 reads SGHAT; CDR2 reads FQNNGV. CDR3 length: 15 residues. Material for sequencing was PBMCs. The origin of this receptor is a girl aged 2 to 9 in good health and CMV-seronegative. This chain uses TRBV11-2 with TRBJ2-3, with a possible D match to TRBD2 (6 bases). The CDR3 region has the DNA TGTGCCAGCAGACAGCGGGCTAGCAGCACAGATACGCAGTATTTT. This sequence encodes CASRQRASSTDTQYF.